One sample yielded the 4 T cell receptor beta chains listed below, sequenced in a study of T-cell reconstitution after alpha-beta-depleted transplantation in children. Preparation of the TCRbeta library was carried out with unique molecular identifiers. TCRdb used MiXCR to reprocess the PCR reads, holding one entry per CDR3 protein. The sample has about 27,000 distinct CDR3 sequences, roughly a sixth seen once. The starting material was PBMCs, mostly from graft donor cells, obtained 60 days after TCRalphabeta/CD19-depleted stem cell transplant. These receptors came from a male patient aged 2 to 10 who had a stem cell transplant for acute lymphoblastic leukemia, so the T cells may come from the graft donor.

The chain has TRBV6-5 and TRBJ2-5; TRBD2 matches at 7 bases. The CDR3 length is 15 residues. Trimming at V came to 2 bases and at J to 2 bases, leaving 5 bases not matched to a gene. Germline V gives CDR1 MNHEY, CDR2 SVGAGI. CDR3 sequence (DNA): TGTGCCAGCAGTTACCGGGAGGCAGTTCAAGAGACCCAGTACTTC. Protein sequence: CASSYREAVQETQYF.

This clonotype was counted at least ten times. The rearrangement links TRBV12-3 or TRBV12-4 to TRBJ2-1; 9 bases match TRBD2. CDR3 size: 17 residues. With 5 bases clipped from V and 1 base from J, the junction kept 9 bases outside the gene matches. In DNA form, the CDR3 reads TGTGCCAGCAGTCCACAGCGGGGGGACCCTTCCTACAATGAGCAGTTCTTC. Translating gives CASSPQRGDPSYNEQFF.

This clonotype is medium-sized (0.01 to 0.1%) by share. The CDR3 DNA reads TGCGCCAGCAGCTTGGGGGACATCGATCAGCCCCAGCATTTT. Encoded protein: CASSLGDIDQPQHF. The chain uses TRBV5-1 and TRBJ1-5; TRBD1 is a possible D gene (6 bases). This CDR3 contains 14 residues. Deletions cut 0 bases from V and 5 bases from J, with 9 bases between. Germline values: CDR1 SGHRS, CDR2 YFSETQ.

About this clonotype itself: This may stem from a read error, because a much larger clone lies one nucleotide away. J is TRBJ2-3 and V is TRBV4-3; TRBD1 might be the D (6 bases). CDR1 and CDR2 (germline): LGHNA, YSLEER. This CDR3 has 16 residues. Trimming took 0 bases from V and 3 from J, leaving 13 bases between them. The CDR3 reads CASSQEAGAMTDTQYF. The CDR3, as DNA: TGCGCCAGCAGCCAAGAGGCAGGGGCGATGACAGATACGCAGTATTTT.